These 27 T cell receptor beta chains were all obtained from the same sample, sequenced in a study of blood T cell repertoires in COVID-19. Generated by immunoSEQ multiplex PCR, the TCRdb table keeps only in-frame clones and is missing some. This table has some 190,000 clones, roughly 82% appearing once. Sequencing was performed on peripheral blood. The receptors were sampled from a woman aged 55-70 years with COVID-19, enrolled during active disease.

This chain uses TRBV19 with TRBJ1-2, with no clear D. CDR3 length equals 15 residues. Germline-derived CDR1 and CDR2 are LNHDA and SQIVND (reference sequence). The germline V and J ends were trimmed by 5 bases and 7 bases, with 20 bases remaining between them. The CDR3 DNA is TGTGCCAGTAGTCCGAGGACGGGAGCTAATGGTGGCTACACCTTC. Protein sequence: CASSPRTGANGGYTF.

The gene calls are TRBV18 and TRBJ2-7; perhaps TRBD2 as D (7 bases). Germline CDR1 is KGHSH and CDR2 is LQKENI. Trimming took 8 bases from V and 2 from J, leaving 10 bases between them. The CDR3 is 12 residues long. Written as DNA, the CDR3 is TGTGCCAGCGGGGGGGGCCCCTACGAGCAGTACTTC. It is translated as CASGGGPYEQYF.

The chain links TRBV9 to TRBJ1-1; D remains ambiguous. V was clipped by 0 bases and J by 0 bases, with 6 bases between them. The germline V gene has CDR1 SGDLS and CDR2 YYNGEE. There are 14 residues in the CDR3. This CDR3 reads CASSVVPLNTEAFF. The CDR3 DNA reads TGTGCCAGCAGCGTAGTTCCTTTGAACACTGAAGCTTTCTTT.

The chain couples TRBV30 to TRBJ1-2; D is possibly TRBD1 (6 bases). CDR1 is GTSNPN, CDR2 SVGIG, per germline (reference sequence). CDR3 length: 14 residues. V lost 3 bases and J 10 bases, leaving 21 bases between the germline ends. CDR3 nucleotide sequence: TGTGCCTGGAGCAGGACCGGGACATCCCTTGTCTACACCTTC. Translation gives CAWSRTGTSLVYTF.

The chain carries TRBV4-3 and TRBJ2-1, with 9 bases matching TRBD2. The CDR3 sequence is 18 residues long. The V gene end was trimmed by 4 bases and the J gene end by 6 bases; junction bases not matched to a gene: 16. CDR1 LGHNA and CDR2 YSLEER come from the germline V gene. DNA of the CDR3: TGCGCCAGCAGCCCGGAGGCTAGCGGGACACGACCGGGCAATGAGCAGTTCTTC. Its translation is CASSPEASGTRPGNEQFF.

V gene TRBV19 combines with J gene TRBJ2-3; 13 nucleotides match TRBD2. Germline V gene sequence: CDR1 LNHDA, CDR2 SQIVND (reference sequence). This CDR3 is built from 15 residues. The ends lost 10 bases at V and 7 bases at J; junction bases unmatched: 11. CDR3: CATQGRTSGSNTQYF. CDR3 nucleotide sequence: TGTGCCACCCAAGGTCGGACTAGCGGGAGTAATACGCAGTATTTT. Variable domain in full (rest from reference TRBV19 and TRBJ2-3): DGGITQSPKYLFRKEGQNVTLSCEQNLNHDAMYWYRQDPGQGLRLIYYSQIVNDFQKGDIAEGYSVSREKKESFPLTVTSAQKNPTAFYLCATQGRTSGSNTQYFGPGTRLTVL.

The chain links TRBV7-9 to TRBJ2-5, with 7 bases identical to TRBD1. The CDR3 has 15 amino acids. From germline, CDR1 is SEHNR and CDR2 FQNEAQ (reference sequence). After removal of 1 base from V and 5 bases from J, the junction contained 7 bases not matched to a gene. CDR3 protein: CASSLVRDSLETQYF. The CDR3 DNA reads TGTGCCAGCAGCTTAGTCAGGGACAGTTTGGAGACCCAGTACTTC.

The CDR3 DNA reads TGTGCCAGCAGCTTATTGGGCGGCGGGCCTTCCTACAATGAGCAGTTCTTC. This translates into CASSLLGGGPSYNEQFF. The chain recombines TRBV7-6 with TRBJ2-1, with a tentative D call TRBD2 (5 bases). The germline V gene has CDR1 SGHVS and CDR2 FNYEAQ. The germline V and J ends were trimmed by 2 bases and 1 base, with 15 bases remaining between them. The CDR3 is made up of 17 amino acids.

The table lists this clone with a few counts. This chain joins TRBV7-3 and TRBJ1-2, with D tentatively TRBD1 (6 bases). Germline V gene sequence: CDR1 SGHTA, CDR2 FQGTGA. Trimming took off 5 bases at V and 3 bases at J, with 19 bases between the two ends. The CDR3 is made up of 16 amino acids. The CDR3 DNA follows: TGTGCCAGCAGCCGTGGGCCGGACAGTAACTACTATGGCTACACCTTC. This translates into CASSRGPDSNYYGYTF.

This chain links TRBV28 with TRBJ1-2, with 10 nucleotides matching TRBD1. The CDR3 is made up of 17 amino acids. V shed 6 bases, J shed 5 bases, and the junction held 15 bases outside the gene matches. Germline CDR1 MDHEN, CDR2 SYDVKM. In DNA form, the CDR3 reads TGTGCCAGCAGGGGGGGACAGGGGATTGTCAGATGGTATGGCTACACCTTC. Its protein is CASRGGQGIVRWYGYTF.

This clone was detected a few times. The rearrangement uses TRBV2 and TRBJ1-5; D not certain. V lost 2 bases and J 7 bases, leaving 12 bases between the germline ends. Germline values: CDR1 SNHLY, CDR2 FYNNEI. CDR3 length equals 14 residues. CDR3 in amino acids: CASSESLVGQPQHF. DNA of the CDR3: TGTGCCAGCAGTGAATCTCTGGTCGGGCAGCCCCAGCATTTT.

CDR3 in amino acids: CASSEDPGKRNSPLHF. The DNA of the CDR3 is TGTGCCAGCAGTGAAGATCCGGGAAAACGTAATTCACCCCTCCACTTT. The V gene is TRBV6-1, the J gene TRBJ1-6; D not resolved. Germline values: CDR1 MNHNS, CDR2 SASEGT. The ends were cut back, 1 base at V and 6 bases at J, with 13 bases in the middle. The CDR3 is made up of 16 amino acids.

In its sample, this clone was seen once. The chain has TRBV28 and TRBJ1-3; TRBD1 matches at 7 bases. V lost 3 bases to trimming and J lost 4 bases; unmatched junction nucleotides: 6. The CDR3 is 15 amino acids. The germline V gene encodes CDR1 MDHEN and CDR2 SYDVKM. In DNA form, the CDR3 reads TGTGCCAGCAGTTTCCGACAGGGAGGCGGAAACACCATATATTTT. The encoded protein is CASSFRQGGGNTIYF.

The chain carries TRBV10-2 and TRBJ2-1; D is unresolved. V was pared by 2 bases and J by 8 bases, with 16 bases between. The CDR3 is made up of 15 amino acids. Germline V gene data show CDR1 as WSHSY and CDR2 as SAAADI. CDR3 residues: CASSEAASNGHEQFF. Here the CDR3 DNA reads TGCGCCAGCAGTGAGGCGGCTAGTAATGGTCATGAGCAGTTCTTC.

This chain links TRBV19 with TRBJ2-3, with TRBD2 identical over 9 bases. Losses at the gene ends were 3 bases for V and 2 bases for J; bases not matched to a gene: 12. Germline CDR1 is LNHDA and CDR2 is SQIVND (reference sequence). The CDR3 spans 18 residues. CDR3 nucleotide sequence: TGTGCCAGTAGTATGAATCGTCCCCTAGCGGGGTTCACAGATACGCAGTATTTT. The encoded protein is CASSMNRPLAGFTDTQYF.

This chain joins TRBV11-1 and TRBJ2-3, with D unresolved. The CDR3 has 15 residues. V was cut by 4 bases and J by 3 bases, with 14 bases left in between. Germline loops: CDR1 SGHAT, CDR2 FQDESV (reference sequence). Here the CDR3 DNA reads TGTGCCAGCAGCTCAGAACGTACCGGGACAGATACGCAGTATTTT. Its translation: CASSSERTGTDTQYF.

This clone showed up just a few times. V gene TRBV4-2 combines with J gene TRBJ1-2; 7 positions match TRBD1. CDR1 is LGHNA and CDR2 is YNFKEQ in the germline V gene. This CDR3 is built from 14 residues. V was pared by 8 bases and J by 8 bases, with 14 bases of the junction left unmatched. The CDR3 sequence: CASSDRTYSGGYTF. The CDR3 bases are TGTGCCAGCTCGGACAGGACTTACTCGGGGGGCTACACCTTC.

The chain employs TRBV24-1 and TRBJ2-4, with 7 bases fitting TRBD1. CDR1 KGHDR and CDR2 SFDVKD come from the germline V gene. There are 13 residues in the CDR3. Unmatched junction bases numbered 6, after V lost 3 bases and J lost 11 bases. CDR3 sequence (DNA): TGTGCCACCAGTGATCCAGGGACAGATCTTCAGTACTTC. Its protein is CATSDPGTDLQYF.

Regarding this clone: Other DNA sequences within the sample encode an identical CDR3. The gene calls are TRBV5-1 and TRBJ1-3, with 7 positions matching TRBD1. The CDR3 runs 15 residues. Germline V lookup: CDR1 SGHRS, CDR2 YFSETQ. Losses at the gene ends were 2 bases for V and 0 bases for J; bases not matched to a gene: 2. The CDR3 loop is CASSLTGDSGNTIYF. The CDR3 DNA follows: TGCGCCAGCAGCTTAACAGGGGACTCTGGAAACACCATATATTTT.

This clone was picked up one time. The chain recombines TRBV5-3 with TRBJ2-5; the match to TRBD2 covers 14 bases. TRBV5-3 qualifies as an ORF whose function is uncertain. The CDR3 covers 15 residues. J was trimmed by 5 bases and V by 4 bases; bases with no gene match: 4. CDR3 protein: CARSKTSGGVETQYF. The DNA for the CDR3 is TGTGCCAGAAGCAAGACTAGCGGGGGGGTCGAGACCCAGTACTTC.

The chain has TRBV30 and TRBJ1-3, with D unresolved. Germline V CDR1 and CDR2: GTSNPN, SVGIG (reference sequence). This CDR3 is 15 amino acids long. Trimming took 3 bases from V and 1 from J, leaving 13 bases between them. CDR3 sequence (DNA): TGTGCCTGGAGCCCGAGCCGAGGTTCTGGAAACACCATATATTTT. It encodes CAWSPSRGSGNTIYF.

V and J are TRBV19 and TRBJ2-7, with 7 bases aligning to TRBD1. Germline-derived CDR1 and CDR2 are LNHDA and SQIVND (reference sequence). The length of the CDR3 is 13 residues. V lost 6 bases, J lost 1 base, and 3 bases stayed unmatched. This CDR3 is CASRRDRSYEQYF. The CDR3 DNA is TGTGCCAGTAGAAGGGACAGATCCTACGAGCAGTACTTC.

V and J are TRBV7-6 and TRBJ2-1, with 11 bases matching TRBD2. V was pared by 2 bases and J by 5 bases, with 2 bases of the junction left unmatched. Germline values: CDR1 SGHVS, CDR2 FNYEAQ. The CDR3 contains 15 residues. The CDR3 DNA follows: TGTGCCAGCAGCTTACTAGCGGGAGGTCACAATGAGCAGTTCTTC. Its translation is CASSLLAGGHNEQFF.

This clone was observed a few times. The J gene is TRBJ1-5, the V gene TRBV28; no reliable D call. Germline V gene lookup returns CDR1 MDHEN and CDR2 SYDVKM. The CDR3 spans 15 residues. Trimming cost V 2 bases and J 2 bases, with 10 bases left between them. Here the CDR3 reads CASSLGPGGNQPQHF. CDR3 nucleotide sequence: TGTGCCAGCAGTTTAGGGCCCGGGGGCAATCAGCCCCAGCATTTT.

The rearrangement links TRBV5-4 to TRBJ1-2, with a possible D match to TRBD1 (6 bases). Germline V gene sequence: CDR1 SGHNT, CDR2 YYREEE (reference sequence). Deletions cut 4 bases from V and 6 bases from J, with 13 bases between. The CDR3 totals 13 residues. CDR3 sequence reads: CASSPPDSHGYTF. The CDR3 nucleotides are TGTGCCAGCAGCCCACCGGACAGCCATGGCTACACCTTC.

V usage is TRBV18 and J usage is TRBJ2-2, with 14 bases identical to TRBD2. CDR1 is KGHSH and CDR2 is LQKENI in the germline V gene. V shed 6 bases and J 7 bases; nucleotides not matched to a gene: 16. The CDR3 is 19 residues long. CDR3 DNA: TGTGCCAGCTCCCTTGTCGGGACTAGCGGGAGCGGTCACAGCGGGGAGCTGTTTTTT. Its translation: CASSLVGTSGSGHSGELFF.

The chain uses TRBV15 and TRBJ2-5; TRBD2 might be the D (8 bases). CDR1 LNHNV and CDR2 YYDKDF come from the germline V gene (reference sequence). The V and J ends lost 3 bases and 9 bases respectively, with 17 bases between them. The CDR3 runs to 14 residues. CDR3 sequence: CATSSGRGPRSQYF. CDR3 DNA sequence: TGTGCCACCAGCAGCGGGAGGGGGCCCAGGTCCCAGTACTTC.